The T cell receptor (beta chain) described here comes from a study of tissue T cells after allogeneic stem cell transplantation. Germline CDR1 reads WNHNN; CDR2 reads SYGVQD (reference sequence). The CDR3 runs 16 residues. V was clipped by 2 bases and J by 6 bases, with 19 bases between them. The repertoire was sequenced with immunoSEQ multiplex PCR; TCRdb's copy has only in-frame clones and lacks some. Of some 10,000 clones in the sample, approximately 70% are singletons; the top ten hold approximately 24%. The chain recombines TRBV10-1 with TRBJ1-2; a possible D gene is TRBD1 (5 bases). The receptor's source is a male donor at least 60 years old with lung cancer. This material consisted of tissue from the stomach, taken at autopsy. The CDR3 is CASSERPGRDFNGYTF. DNA of the CDR3: TGCGCCAGCAGTGAGAGGCCAGGGAGAGACTTTAATGGCTACACCTTC.